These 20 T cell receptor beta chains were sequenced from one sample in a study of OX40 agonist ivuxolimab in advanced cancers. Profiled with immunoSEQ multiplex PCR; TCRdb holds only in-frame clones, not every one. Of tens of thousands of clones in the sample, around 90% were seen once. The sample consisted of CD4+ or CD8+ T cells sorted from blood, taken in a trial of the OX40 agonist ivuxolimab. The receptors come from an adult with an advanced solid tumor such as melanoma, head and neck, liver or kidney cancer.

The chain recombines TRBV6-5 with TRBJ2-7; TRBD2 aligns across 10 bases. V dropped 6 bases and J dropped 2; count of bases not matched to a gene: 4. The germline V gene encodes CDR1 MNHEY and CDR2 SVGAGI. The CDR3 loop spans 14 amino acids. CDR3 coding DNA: TGTGCCAGCAGAAATAGCGGGAGGACCTACGAGCAGTACTTC. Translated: CASRNSGRTYEQYF.

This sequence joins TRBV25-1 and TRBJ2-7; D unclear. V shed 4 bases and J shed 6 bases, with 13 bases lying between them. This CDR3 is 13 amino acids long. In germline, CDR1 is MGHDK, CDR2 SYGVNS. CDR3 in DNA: TGTGCCAGCAGTGCAAGCAGTGTACGCGAGCAGTACTTC. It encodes CASSASSVREQYF.

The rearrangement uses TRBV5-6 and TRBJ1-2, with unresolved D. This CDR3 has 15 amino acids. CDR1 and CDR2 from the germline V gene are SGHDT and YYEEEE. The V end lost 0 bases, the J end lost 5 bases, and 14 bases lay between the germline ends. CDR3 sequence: CASSLASLLGYGYTF. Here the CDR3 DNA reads TGTGCCAGCAGCTTGGCCTCATTGTTAGGGTATGGCTACACCTTC.

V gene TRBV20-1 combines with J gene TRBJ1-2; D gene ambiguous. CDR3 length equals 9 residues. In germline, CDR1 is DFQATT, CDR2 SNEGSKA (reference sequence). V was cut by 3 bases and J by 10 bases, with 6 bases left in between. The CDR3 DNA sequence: TGCAGTGCTAGTCAGTTCTACACCTTC. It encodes CSASQFYTF.

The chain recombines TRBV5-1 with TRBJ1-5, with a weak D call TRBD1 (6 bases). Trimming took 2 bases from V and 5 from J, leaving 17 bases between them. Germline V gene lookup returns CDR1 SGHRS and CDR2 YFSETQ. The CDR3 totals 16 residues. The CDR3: CASSFGQRYSHQPQHF. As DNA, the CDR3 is TGCGCCAGCAGCTTCGGACAGAGATACTCACATCAGCCCCAGCATTTT.

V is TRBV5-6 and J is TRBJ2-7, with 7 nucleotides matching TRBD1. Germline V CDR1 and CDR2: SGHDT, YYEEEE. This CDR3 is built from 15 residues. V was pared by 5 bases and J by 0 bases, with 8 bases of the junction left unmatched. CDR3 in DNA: TGTGCCAGCAGATTATTGGGACAGAGCTCCTACGAGCAGTACTTC. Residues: CASRLLGQSSYEQYF.

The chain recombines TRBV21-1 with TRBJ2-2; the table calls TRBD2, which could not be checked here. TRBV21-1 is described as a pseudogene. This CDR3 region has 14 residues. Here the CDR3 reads CASSKALGTGELFF. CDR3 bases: TGTGCCAGCAGCAAAGCGCTAGGTACCGGGGAGCTGTTTTTT.

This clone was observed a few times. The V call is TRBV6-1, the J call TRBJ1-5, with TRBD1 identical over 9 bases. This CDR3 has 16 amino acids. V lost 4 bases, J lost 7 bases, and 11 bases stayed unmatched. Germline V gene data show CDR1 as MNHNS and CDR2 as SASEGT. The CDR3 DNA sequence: TGTGCCAGCAGTGGGGGGACAGGGCGGTCAGGGCAGCCCCAGCATTTT. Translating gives CASSGGTGRSGQPQHF.

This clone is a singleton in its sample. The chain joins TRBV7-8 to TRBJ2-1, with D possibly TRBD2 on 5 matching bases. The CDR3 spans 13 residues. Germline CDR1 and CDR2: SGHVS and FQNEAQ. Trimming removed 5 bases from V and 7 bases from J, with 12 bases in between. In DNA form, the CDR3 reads TGTGCCAGCAGCCGCGGGCGGAGTAATGAGCAGTTCTTC. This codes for CASSRGRSNEQFF.

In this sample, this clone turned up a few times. The CDR3 bases are TGTGCCAGCAGTTACCCGAGGGGGACCTACGAGCAGTACTTC. It translates to CASSYPRGTYEQYF. This rearrangement joins TRBV2 to TRBJ2-7, with D perhaps matching TRBD1 (6 bases). The germline V gene encodes CDR1 SNHLY and CDR2 FYNNEI. This CDR3 contains 14 residues. The V end lost 5 bases, the J end lost 2 bases, and 13 bases lay between the germline ends.

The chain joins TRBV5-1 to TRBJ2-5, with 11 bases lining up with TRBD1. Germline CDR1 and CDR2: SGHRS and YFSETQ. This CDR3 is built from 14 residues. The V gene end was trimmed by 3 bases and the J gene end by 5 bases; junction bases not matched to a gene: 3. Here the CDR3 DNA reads TGCGCCAGCAGCTCGGACAGGGGGCGGGAGACCCAGTACTTC. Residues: CASSSDRGRETQYF.

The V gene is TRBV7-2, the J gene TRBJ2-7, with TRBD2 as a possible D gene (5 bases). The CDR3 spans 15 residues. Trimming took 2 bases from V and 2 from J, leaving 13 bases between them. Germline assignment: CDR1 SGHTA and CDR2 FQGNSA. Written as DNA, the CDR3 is TGTGCCAGCAGCTTAACGACGGGAAGGGCCTACGAGCAGTACTTC. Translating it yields CASSLTTGRAYEQYF.

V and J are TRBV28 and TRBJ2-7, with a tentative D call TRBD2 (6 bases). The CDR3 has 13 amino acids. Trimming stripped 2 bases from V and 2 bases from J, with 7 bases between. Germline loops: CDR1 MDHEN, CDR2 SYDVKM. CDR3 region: CASSLKRAYEQYF. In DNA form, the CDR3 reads TGTGCCAGCAGTTTAAAGCGGGCCTACGAGCAGTACTTC.

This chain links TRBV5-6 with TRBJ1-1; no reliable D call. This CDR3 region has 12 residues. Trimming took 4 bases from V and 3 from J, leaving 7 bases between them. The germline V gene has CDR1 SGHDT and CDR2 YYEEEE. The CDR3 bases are TGTGCCAGCAGCCTCACCGACACTGAAGCTTTCTTT. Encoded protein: CASSLTDTEAFF.

CDR3 DNA: TGTGCCAGCAGTCCACCCTCAACCTGGCCAGCCTACAATGAGCAGTTCTTC. It yields the protein CASSPPSTWPAYNEQFF. The chain combines TRBV27 with TRBJ2-1; D remains ambiguous. The length of the CDR3 is 17 residues. The V gene's germline CDR1 is MNHEY and CDR2 SMNVEV (reference sequence). Trimming shortened V by 5 bases and J by 2 bases, and 19 bases separated the two germline ends.

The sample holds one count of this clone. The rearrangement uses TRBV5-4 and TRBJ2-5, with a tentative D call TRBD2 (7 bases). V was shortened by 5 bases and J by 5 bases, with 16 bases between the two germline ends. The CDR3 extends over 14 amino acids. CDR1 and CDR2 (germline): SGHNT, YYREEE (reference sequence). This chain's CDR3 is CASSSPGGSETQYF. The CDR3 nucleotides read TGTGCCAGCAGTTCGCCGGGGGGCTCTGAGACCCAGTACTTC.

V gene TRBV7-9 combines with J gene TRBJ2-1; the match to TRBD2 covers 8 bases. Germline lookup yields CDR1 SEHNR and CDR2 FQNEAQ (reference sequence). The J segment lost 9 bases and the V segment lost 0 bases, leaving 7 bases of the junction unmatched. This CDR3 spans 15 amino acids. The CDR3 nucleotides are TGTGCCAGCAGCTTAGCCAGCGGGAGTAGGGGTGAGCAGTTCTTC. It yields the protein CASSLASGSRGEQFF.

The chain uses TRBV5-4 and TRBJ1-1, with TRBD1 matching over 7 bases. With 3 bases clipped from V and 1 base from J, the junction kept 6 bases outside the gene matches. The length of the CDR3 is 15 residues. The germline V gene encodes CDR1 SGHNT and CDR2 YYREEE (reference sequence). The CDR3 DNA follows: TGTGCCAGCAGCTCGAGACAGGGCACGAACACTGAAGCTTTCTTT. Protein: CASSSRQGTNTEAFF.

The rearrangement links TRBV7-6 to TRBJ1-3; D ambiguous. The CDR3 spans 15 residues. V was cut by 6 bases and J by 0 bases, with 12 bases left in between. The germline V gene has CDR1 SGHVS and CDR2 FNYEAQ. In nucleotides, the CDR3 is TGTGCCAGCAGTCTTAACATAGTCTCTGGAAACACCATATATTTT. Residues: CASSLNIVSGNTIYF.

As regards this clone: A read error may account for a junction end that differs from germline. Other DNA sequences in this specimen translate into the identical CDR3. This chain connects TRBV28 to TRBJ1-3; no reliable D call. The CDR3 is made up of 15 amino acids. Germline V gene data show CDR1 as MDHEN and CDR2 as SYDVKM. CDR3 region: CASSLGENSGNTIYF. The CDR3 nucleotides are TGTGCCAGCAGCTTAGGCGAGAACTCTGGAAACACCATATACTTT.